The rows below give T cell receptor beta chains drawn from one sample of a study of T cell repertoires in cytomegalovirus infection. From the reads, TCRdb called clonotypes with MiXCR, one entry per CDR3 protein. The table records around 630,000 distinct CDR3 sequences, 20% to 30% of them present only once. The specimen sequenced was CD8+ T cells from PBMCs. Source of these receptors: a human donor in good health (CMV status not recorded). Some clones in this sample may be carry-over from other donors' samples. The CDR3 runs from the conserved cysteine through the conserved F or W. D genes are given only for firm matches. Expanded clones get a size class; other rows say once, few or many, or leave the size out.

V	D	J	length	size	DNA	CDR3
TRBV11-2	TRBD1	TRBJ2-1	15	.	TGTGCCAGCAGCTCCCGGACAGGGGAGAGGGATGAGCAGTTCTTC	CASSSRTGERDEQFF
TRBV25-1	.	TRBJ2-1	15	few	TGTGCCAGCAGTGACAGGAGGAGCTCCTACAATGAGCAGTTCTTC	CASSDRRSSYNEQFF
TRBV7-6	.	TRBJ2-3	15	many	TGTGCCAGCAGCTTAGAAGGACCGTTGGGCGATACGCAGTATTTT	CASSLEGPLGDTQYF
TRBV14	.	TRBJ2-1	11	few	TGTGCCAGCAGCCACGGGCGTGAGCAGTTCTTC	CASSHGREQFF
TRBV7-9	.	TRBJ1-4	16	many	TGTGCCAGCAGCCTGCTCGGGATTTCAACTAATGAAAAACTGTTTTTT	CASSLLGISTNEKLFF
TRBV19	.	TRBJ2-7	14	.	TGTGCCAGTAGTATAGTGGGCAGTTCCTACGAGCAGTACTTC	CASSIVGSSYEQYF
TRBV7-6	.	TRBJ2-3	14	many	TGTGCCAGCAGCCACGCCGGGGGCACAGATACGCAGTATTTT	CASSHAGGTDTQYF
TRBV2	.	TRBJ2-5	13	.	TGTGCCAGCACCGAGGGGGGGAAGGAGACCCAGTACTTC	CASTEGGKETQYF
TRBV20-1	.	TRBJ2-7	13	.	TGCAGTGCTAGAGGACAGGATTCCTACGAGCAGTACTTC	CSARGQDSYEQYF
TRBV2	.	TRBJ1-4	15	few	TGTGCCAGCAGTGAAGCAGGGGCCACTAATGAAAAACTGTTTTTT	CASSEAGATNEKLFF
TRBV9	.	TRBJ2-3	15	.	TGTGCCAGCAGCGTAAGCGGAGCCGGCACAGATACGCAGTATTTT	CASSVSGAGTDTQYF
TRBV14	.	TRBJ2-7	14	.	TGTGCCAGCAGCCAAGTACGGGGTCAAAGCGAGCAGTACTTC	CASSQVRGQSEQYF
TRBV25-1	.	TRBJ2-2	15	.	TGTGCCAGCAGTGCCGTCAGTGGCGGGACCGGGGAGCTGTTTTTT	CASSAVSGGTGELFF
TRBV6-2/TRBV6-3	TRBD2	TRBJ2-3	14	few	TGTGCCAGCGGGCTTAGCGGGGGCACAGATACGCAGTATTTT	CASGLSGGTDTQYF
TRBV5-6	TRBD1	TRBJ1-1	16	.	TGTGCCAGCAGCTTGTCCCTTGAGGACAGGGAAGCTGAAGCTTTCTTT	CASSLSLEDREAEAFF
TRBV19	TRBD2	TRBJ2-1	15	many	TGTGCCAGCAGCCCAGCGGGGGGGCCCTACAATGAGCAGTTCTTC	CASSPAGGPYNEQFF
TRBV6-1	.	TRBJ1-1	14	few	TGTGCCAGCAGCAGGGGCGCGCCCGGGGGTGAAGCTTTCTTT	CASSRGAPGGEAFF
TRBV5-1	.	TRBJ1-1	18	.	TGCGGCAGTAGCTTCCGCAGGGGAGCGCGCGGTGAGGACACTGAAGCTTTCTTT	CGSSFRRGARGEDTEAFF
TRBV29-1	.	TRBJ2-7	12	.	TGCAGCGTTGAGGGGGGACTCTACGAGCAGTACTTC	CSVEGGLYEQYF
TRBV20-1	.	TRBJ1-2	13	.	TGCAGTGCAAGTGGGGGGCTCGACTATAGCTACACCTTC	CSASGGLDYSYTF
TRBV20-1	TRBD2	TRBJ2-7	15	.	TGCAGTGCTAGAGATGGGGGGGGACGACCCTACGAGCAGTACTTC	CSARDGGGRPYEQYF
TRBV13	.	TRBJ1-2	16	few	TGTGCCAGCAGCGCAGGGATGGACAGCTCGTCCTATGGCTACACCTTC	CASSAGMDSSSYGYTF
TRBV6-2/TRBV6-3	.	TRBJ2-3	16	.	TGTGCCAGCAGCCGCGTCAAGAGGACCGGGGCAGATACGCAGTATTTT	CASSRVKRTGADTQYF
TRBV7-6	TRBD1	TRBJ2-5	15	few	TGTGCCAGCAGCGGTGATGGACAGGGCCGAGAGACCCAGTACTTC	CASSGDGQGRETQYF
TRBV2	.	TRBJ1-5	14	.	TGTGCCAGCAGTGAACGGCCAGGTGGTCGGCCCCAGCATTTT	CASSERPGGRPQHF
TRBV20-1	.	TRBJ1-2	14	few	TGCAGTGCTAATTACAGGGTGGAGTCGGATGGCTACACCTTC	CSANYRVESDGYTF